Sequencing of this T cell receptor beta chain was carried out in a study of shared clonotypes between healthy human individuals. As for the study in general: Two female and a few male donors aged 18 to 49 were enrolled. Study-wide results and caveats: Across subsets, estimated richness was generally greater for naive than for memory populations.

The donors were adults (healthy and HIV-negative) with no recent acute infections or vaccinations. Into CD45RA+ naive and CD45RA-negative memory subsets, the CD4+ cells were split. Germline V gives CDR1 LNHNV, CDR2 YYDKDF (reference sequence). V was cut by 0 bases and J by 3 bases, with 21 bases left in between. CDR3 length equals 18 residues. Libraries were prepared by immunoSEQ multiplex PCR; TCRdb keeps only in-frame clonotypes and omits some of them. The sample holds around 200,000 clones, 65% to 80% seen once. The sample holds a few counts of this clone. The target antigen is unknown. The chain combines TRBV15 with TRBJ2-7, with no clear D. Sequencing input: memory CD4+ T cells sorted from blood. Indicated subset: CD45RA-negative fraction. The sequence was obtained from a man between 25 and 39 years old in good health. CDR3 nucleotide sequence: TGTGCCACCAGCAGAGATCCCCGTATCAGGCACGGAAGCTACGAGCAGTACTTC. This gives the protein CATSRDPRIRHGSYEQYF.